This T cell receptor (beta chain) was sequenced for a study of spatial heterogeneity in lung cancer. Findings of the study overall: Tumor mutation count correlated with how many alpha and beta TCRs expanded intratumorally.

Specified time point: sample taken at primary tumor resection. Researchers sequenced whole RNA taken from tumor, nontumor lung or frozen PBMC without sorting. Points on this clonotype: The target antigen is unknown. Little can be read into the size of this beta chain, an off-target read in a library designed for alpha chains.

MiXCR was run by TCRdb on the 5' RACE reads, yielding one entry per CDR3 protein. In the table there are some 6,100 distinct CDR3 sequences, over 12% of which are singletons. CDR1 is SEHNR and CDR2 is FQNEAQ in the germline V gene (reference sequence). The CDR3 has 16 residues. The V segment lost 5 bases and the J segment 2 bases; nucleotides outside the gene matches: 8. The material was lung tumor tissue, obtained at surgery. The sequence came from a male donor with early-stage non-small cell lung cancer. The chain combines TRBV7-9 with TRBJ2-2; TRBD2 agrees at 7 bases. In DNA form, the CDR3 reads TGTGCCAGCAGCCCGAGGGAGGGACCAAACACCGGGGAGCTGTTTTTT. Amino acid sequence: CASSPREGPNTGELFF.